This TCR beta chain was sequenced during a study of identical twins. General observations from the study: Researchers reported excess low generation probability among twin-shared out-of-frame alpha sequences.

The CDR3 sequence is 15 residues long. Germline trimming cut 5 bases from V and 3 bases from J; bases unmatched to any gene: 7. From germline, CDR1 is ENHRY and CDR2 SYGVKD. With regard to this clonotype: Its antigen remains unidentified.

TCRdb reprocessed the 5' RACE reads via MiXCR and lists one record per CDR3 protein. The sample contains 1.5 million or so distinct CDR3 sequences, about 30% of which appear only once. The TCR sequence derives from a newborn girl in good health. The sample consisted of cord blood. This chain joins TRBV10-3 and TRBJ2-5, with 9 nucleotides matching TRBD2. The DNA for the CDR3 is TGTGCCATCAGTTCGCGGGGGGGACTGGAAGAGACCCAGTACTTC. Amino acid sequence: CAISSRGGLEETQYF.